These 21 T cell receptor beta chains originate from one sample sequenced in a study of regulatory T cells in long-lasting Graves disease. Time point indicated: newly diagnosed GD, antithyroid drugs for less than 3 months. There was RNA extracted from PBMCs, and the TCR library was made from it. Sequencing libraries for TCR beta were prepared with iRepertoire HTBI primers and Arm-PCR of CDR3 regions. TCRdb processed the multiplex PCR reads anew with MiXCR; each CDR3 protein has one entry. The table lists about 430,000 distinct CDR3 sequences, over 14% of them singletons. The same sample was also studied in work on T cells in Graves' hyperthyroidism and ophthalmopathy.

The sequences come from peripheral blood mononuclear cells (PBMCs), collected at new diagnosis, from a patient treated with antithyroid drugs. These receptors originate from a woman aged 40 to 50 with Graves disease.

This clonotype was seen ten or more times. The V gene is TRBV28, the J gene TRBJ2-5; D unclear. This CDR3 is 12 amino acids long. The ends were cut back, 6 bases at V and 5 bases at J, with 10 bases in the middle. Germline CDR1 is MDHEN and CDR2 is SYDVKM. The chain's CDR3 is CASSWGGETQYF. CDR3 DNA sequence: TGTGCCAGCAGCTGGGGTGGGGAGACCCAGTACTTC.

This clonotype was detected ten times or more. As DNA, the CDR3 is TGTGCCAGCAGTCCCCGGGACAGTGTGAATGAAAAACTGTTTTTT. Its translation is CASSPRDSVNEKLFF. This chain links TRBV12-3 or TRBV12-4 with TRBJ1-4; 7 bases line up with TRBD1. Trimming at V came to 5 bases and at J to 5 bases, leaving 8 bases not matched to a gene. The CDR3 loop spans 15 amino acids.

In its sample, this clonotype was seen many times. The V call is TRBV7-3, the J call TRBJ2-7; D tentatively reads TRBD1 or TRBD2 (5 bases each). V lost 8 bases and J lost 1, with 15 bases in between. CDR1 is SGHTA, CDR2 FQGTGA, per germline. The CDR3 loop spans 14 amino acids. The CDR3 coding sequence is TGTGCCAGCCTTCGGGACCTCCGATCCTACGAGCAGTACTTC. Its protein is CASLRDLRSYEQYF.

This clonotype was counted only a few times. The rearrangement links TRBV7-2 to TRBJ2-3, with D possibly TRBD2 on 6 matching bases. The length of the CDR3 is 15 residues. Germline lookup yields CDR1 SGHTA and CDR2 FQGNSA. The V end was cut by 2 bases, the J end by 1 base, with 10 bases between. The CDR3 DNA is TGTGCCAGCAGCTTATATTCTAGCGGCACAGATACGCAGTATTTT. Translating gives CASSLYSSGTDTQYF.

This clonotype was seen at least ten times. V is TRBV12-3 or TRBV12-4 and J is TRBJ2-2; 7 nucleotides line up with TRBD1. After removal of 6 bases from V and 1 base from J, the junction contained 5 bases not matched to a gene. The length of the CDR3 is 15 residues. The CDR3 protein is CASRPGQLNTGELFF. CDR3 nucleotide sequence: TGTGCCAGCAGGCCGGGACAGCTGAACACCGGGGAGCTGTTTTTT.

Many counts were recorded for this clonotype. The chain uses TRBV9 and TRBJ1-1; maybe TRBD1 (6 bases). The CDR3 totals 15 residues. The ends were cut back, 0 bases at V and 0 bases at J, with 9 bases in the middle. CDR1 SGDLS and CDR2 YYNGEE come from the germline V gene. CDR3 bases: TGTGCCAGCAGCGTAGATGGGGGGCTGAACACTGAAGCTTTCTTT. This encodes CASSVDGGLNTEAFF. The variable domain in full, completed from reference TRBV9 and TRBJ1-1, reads DSGVTQTPKHLITATGQRVTLRCSPRSGDLSVYWYQQSLDQGLQFLIQYYNGEERAKGNILERFSAQQFPDLHSELNLSSLELGDSALYFCASSVDGGLNTEAFFGQGTRLTVV.

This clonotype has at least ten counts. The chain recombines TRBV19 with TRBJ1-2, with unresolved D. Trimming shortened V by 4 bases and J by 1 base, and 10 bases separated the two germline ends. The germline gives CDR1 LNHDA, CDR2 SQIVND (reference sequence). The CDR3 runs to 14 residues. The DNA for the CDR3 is TGTGCCAGTAGTAGTACCACAGTTAACTATGGCTACACCTTC. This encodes CASSSTTVNYGYTF. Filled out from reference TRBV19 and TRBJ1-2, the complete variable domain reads DGGITQSPKYLFRKEGQNVTLSCEQNLNHDAMYWYRQDPGQGLRLIYYSQIVNDFQKGDIAEGYSVSREKKESFPLTVTSAQKNPTAFYLCASSSTTVNYGYTFGSGTRLTVV.

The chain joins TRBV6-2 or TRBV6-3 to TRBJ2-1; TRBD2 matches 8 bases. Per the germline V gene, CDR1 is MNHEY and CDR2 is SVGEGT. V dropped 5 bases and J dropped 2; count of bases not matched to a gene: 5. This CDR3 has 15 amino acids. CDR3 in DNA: TGTGCCAGCAGTCCGGGACTAGTTACCTACAATGAGCAGTTCTTC. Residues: CASSPGLVTYNEQFF.

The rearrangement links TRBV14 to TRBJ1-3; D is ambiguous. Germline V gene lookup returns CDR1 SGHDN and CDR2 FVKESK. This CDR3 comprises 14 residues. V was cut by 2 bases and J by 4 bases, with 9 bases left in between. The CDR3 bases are TGTGCCAGCAGCCAACCGTCCTCCGGAAACACCATATATTTT. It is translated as CASSQPSSGNTIYF.

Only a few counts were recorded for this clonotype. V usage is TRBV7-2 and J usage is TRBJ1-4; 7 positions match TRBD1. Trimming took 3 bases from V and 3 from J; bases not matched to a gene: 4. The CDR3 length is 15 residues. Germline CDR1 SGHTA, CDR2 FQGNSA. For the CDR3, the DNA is TGTGCCAGCAGCTTTCTTGGGACAGCTAATGAAAAACTGTTTTTT. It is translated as CASSFLGTANEKLFF.

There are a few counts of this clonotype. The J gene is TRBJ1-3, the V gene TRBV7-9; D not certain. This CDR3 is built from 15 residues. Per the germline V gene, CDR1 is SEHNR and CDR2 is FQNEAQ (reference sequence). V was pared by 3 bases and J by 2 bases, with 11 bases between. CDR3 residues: CASSFRRLTGNTIYF. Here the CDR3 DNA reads TGTGCCAGCAGCTTCCGGAGGCTGACTGGAAACACCATATATTTT.

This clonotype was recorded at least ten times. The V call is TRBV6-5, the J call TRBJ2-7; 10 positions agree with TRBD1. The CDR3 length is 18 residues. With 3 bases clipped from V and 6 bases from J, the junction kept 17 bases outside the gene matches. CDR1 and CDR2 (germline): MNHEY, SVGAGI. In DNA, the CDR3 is TGTGCCAGCAGTTATTCTTTTGCGCGGACAGGGGGTAAGGTCGAGCAGTACTTC. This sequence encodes CASSYSFARTGGKVEQYF.

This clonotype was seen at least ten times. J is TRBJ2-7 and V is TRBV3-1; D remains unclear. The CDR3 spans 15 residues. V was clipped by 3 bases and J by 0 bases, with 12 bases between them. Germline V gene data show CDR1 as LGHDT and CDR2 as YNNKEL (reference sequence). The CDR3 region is CASSHLDRSSYEQYF. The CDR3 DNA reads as TGTGCCAGCAGCCACCTGGATAGGTCCTCCTACGAGCAGTACTTC.

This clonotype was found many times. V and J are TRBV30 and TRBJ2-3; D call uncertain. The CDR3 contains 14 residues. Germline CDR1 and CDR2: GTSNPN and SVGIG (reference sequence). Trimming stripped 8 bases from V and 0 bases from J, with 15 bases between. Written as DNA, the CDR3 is TGTGCCAGCAAACTCGCGCCTAGCACAGATACGCAGTATTTT. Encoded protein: CASKLAPSTDTQYF.

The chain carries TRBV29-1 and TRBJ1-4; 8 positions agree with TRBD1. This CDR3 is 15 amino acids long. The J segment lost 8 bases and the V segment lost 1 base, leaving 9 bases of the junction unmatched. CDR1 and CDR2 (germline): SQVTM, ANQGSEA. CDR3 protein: CSVEAPGRGQEKLFF. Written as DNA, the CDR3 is TGCAGCGTTGAAGCTCCGGGCAGGGGGCAAGAAAAACTGTTTTTT. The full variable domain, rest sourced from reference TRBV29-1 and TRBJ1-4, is SAVISQKPSRDICQRGTSLTIQCQVDSQVTMMFWYRQQPGQSLTLIATANQGSEATYESGFVIDKFPISRPNLTFSTLTVSNMSPEDSSIYLCSVEAPGRGQEKLFFGSGTQLSVL.

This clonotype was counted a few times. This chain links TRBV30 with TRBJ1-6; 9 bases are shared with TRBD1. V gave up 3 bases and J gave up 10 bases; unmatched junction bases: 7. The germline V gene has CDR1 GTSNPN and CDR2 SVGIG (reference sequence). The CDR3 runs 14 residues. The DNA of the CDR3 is TGTGCCTGGAGCGGGACAGGGATACGGTCACCCCTCCACTTT. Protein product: CAWSGTGIRSPLHF.

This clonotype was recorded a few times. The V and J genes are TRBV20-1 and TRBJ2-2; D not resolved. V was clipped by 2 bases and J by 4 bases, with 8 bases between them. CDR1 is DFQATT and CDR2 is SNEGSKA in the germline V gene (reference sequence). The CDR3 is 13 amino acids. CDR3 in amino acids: CSARRTGTGELFF. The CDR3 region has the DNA TGCAGTGCTAGACGGACGGGCACCGGGGAGCTGTTTTTT.

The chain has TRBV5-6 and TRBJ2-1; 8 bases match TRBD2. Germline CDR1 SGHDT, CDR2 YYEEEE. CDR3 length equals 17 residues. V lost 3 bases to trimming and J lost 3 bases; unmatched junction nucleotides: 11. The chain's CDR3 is CASSSKLREGVYNEQFF. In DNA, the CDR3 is TGTGCCAGCAGCTCGAAATTACGGGAGGGCGTCTACAATGAGCAGTTCTTC.

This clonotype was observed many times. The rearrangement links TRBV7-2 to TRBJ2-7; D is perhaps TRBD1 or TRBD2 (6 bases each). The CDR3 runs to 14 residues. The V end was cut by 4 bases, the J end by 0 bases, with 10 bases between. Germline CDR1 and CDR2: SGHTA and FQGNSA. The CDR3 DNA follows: TGTGCCAGCAGCTGGAGGGGGAGCTCCTACGAGCAGTACTTC. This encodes CASSWRGSSYEQYF.

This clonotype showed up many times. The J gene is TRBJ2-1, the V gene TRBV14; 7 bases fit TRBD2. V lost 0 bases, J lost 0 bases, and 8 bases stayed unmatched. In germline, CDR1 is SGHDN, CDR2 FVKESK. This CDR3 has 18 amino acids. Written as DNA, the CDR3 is TGTGCCAGCAGCCAAGAGGGACCTAGCGGAAACTCCTACAATGAGCAGTTCTTC. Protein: CASSQEGPSGNSYNEQFF.

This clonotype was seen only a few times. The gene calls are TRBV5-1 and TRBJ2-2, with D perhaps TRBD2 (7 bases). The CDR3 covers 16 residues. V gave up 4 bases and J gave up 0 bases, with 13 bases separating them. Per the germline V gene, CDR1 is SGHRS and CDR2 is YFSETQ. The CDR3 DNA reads TGCGCCAGCAGCCCACGGGGGGCCGCGAACACCGGGGAGCTGTTTTTT. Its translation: CASSPRGAANTGELFF.